This TCR beta chain was captured in a study of graft-versus-host responses after intestinal transplantation. Notes on the study in general: GvH clones turned up in recipient marrow; some had shown up first in ileum or blood. When patients had graft-donor T cell macrochimerism, their allografts held high graft-versus-host to host-versus-graft clonal ratios.

TCRdb's copy holds only in-frame clones and misses some; the assay was immunoSEQ multiplex PCR. The sample comprises fewer than 55,000 clones, roughly 95% of which are singletons, and 0.2% to 0.25% rests with the top ten. The CDR3 extends over 18 amino acids. Germline V gives CDR1 MNHEY, CDR2 SMNVEV (reference sequence). The V gene lost 1 base and the J gene lost 0 bases, with 13 bases spanning the gap. As concerns this clone: The target antigen is unknown.

The sequence derives from a human donor who was the organ donor for an intestinal transplant. V usage is TRBV27 and J usage is TRBJ1-6; tentatively, D is TRBD1 (5 bases). Sequenced material: unstimulated CD8+ T cells sorted from spleen or lymph node cells, taken before transplant. In DNA form, the CDR3 reads TGTGCCAGCAGTTTATTGGCGCCTGGGGGCTCCTATAATTCACCCCTCCACTTT. Protein: CASSLLAPGGSYNSPLHF.